The source of this T cell receptor (beta chain) is a study of blood T cell repertoires in COVID-19. About the study: Spain, Italy and the United States supplied samples that represented acute and convalescent COVID-19. T cells, B-cell-depleted T cells, or PBMCs supplied cDNA or gDNA.

CDR1 and CDR2 (germline): LGHDT, YNNKEL (reference sequence). The CDR3 loop spans 16 amino acids. Trimming removed 1 base from V and 0 bases from J, with 10 bases in between. Under the authors' procedure: Amplifying reference gene primers gave estimates of nucleated cell counts. The table came from immunoSEQ multiplex PCR; TCRdb's copy has only in-frame clones and leaves some out. V and J calls and clone size follow that table, whereas D and trimming were derived from the DNA. The data contain about 670,000 clones, around 89% of them singletons. The chain has TRBV3-1 (or the pseudogene TRBV3-2) and TRBJ1-3, with D possibly TRBD1 on 6 matching bases. The TCR comes from a woman aged 18-29 years with acute or convalescent COVID-19. The sample was peripheral blood. This CDR3 is CASSQVGTSSGNTIYF. The CDR3, as DNA: TGTGCCAGCAGCCAAGTCGGGACAAGCTCTGGAAACACCATATATTTT.